This is a list of T cell receptor beta chains from one sample in a study of blood T cell repertoires in COVID-19. Sequencing used immunoSEQ multiplex PCR; TCRdb keeps in-frame clones, though not all of them. Seen here are 230,000 or so clones, roughly 88% observed once, and the top ten hold under 15%. Sequenced input: PBMCs or T cells enriched from blood (not recorded which). The source of these receptors is a woman aged 45-59 years with acute COVID-19. Each CDR3 is given with its conserved first and last residue. A D gene is named only where the DNA matches it firmly. Expanded clones are given a class, and other clones once, few, many or no size at all.

V gene: TRBV10-3
J gene: TRBJ1-1
clone size: -
D gene: TRBD1
CDR3 DNA: TGTGCCATCAGCGACAGGGTAGGGAACACTGAAGCTTTCTTT
CDR3 protein: CAISDRVGNTEAFF

V gene: TRBV7-9
J gene: TRBJ1-2
clone size: -
D gene: TRBD1
CDR3 DNA: TGTGCCAGCAGCTCGGGACAGCGCTATGGCTACACCTTC
CDR3 protein: CASSSGQRYGYTF

V gene: TRBV7-9
J gene: TRBJ2-7
clone size: -
D gene: TRBD2
CDR3 DNA: TGTGCCAGCAGCTCACCGACTAGCGGGAGTCCCCCACGGGGCGAGCAGTACTTC
CDR3 protein: CASSSPTSGSPPRGEQYF

V gene: TRBV27
J gene: TRBJ1-1
clone size: -
D gene: -
CDR3 DNA: TGTGCCAGCAGTTTCCTCCGCCCGGGAAGGACTGAAGCTTTCTTT
CDR3 protein: CASSFLRPGRTEAFF

V gene: TRBV19
J gene: TRBJ1-1
clone size: -
D gene: TRBD1
CDR3 DNA: TGTGCCAGTAGCATACAGGGGGTGGGTGAAGCTTTCTTT
CDR3 protein: CASSIQGVGEAFF

V gene: TRBV11-3
J gene: TRBJ1-1
clone size: once
D gene: -
CDR3 DNA: TGTGCCAGCAGCTTAGGCGTTGAGAACACTGAAGCTTTCTTT
CDR3 protein: CASSLGVENTEAFF

V gene: TRBV7-3
J gene: TRBJ2-7
clone size: -
D gene: TRBD2
CDR3 DNA: TGTGCCAGCAGCTCGGGAGGATCCGGGGCCTACGAGCAGTACTTC
CDR3 protein: CASSSGGSGAYEQYF

V gene: TRBV27
J gene: TRBJ2-7
clone size: -
D gene: -
CDR3 DNA: TGTGCCAGCAGTTTTGCCAGGGGACACGAGCAGTACTTC
CDR3 protein: CASSFARGHEQYF

V gene: TRBV7-2
J gene: TRBJ1-2
clone size: -
D gene: -
CDR3 DNA: TGTGCCAGCAGCTCTGGGGCGGGGTATTATGGCTACACCTTC
CDR3 protein: CASSSGAGYYGYTF

V gene: TRBV27
J gene: TRBJ1-4
clone size: -
D gene: TRBD1
CDR3 DNA: TGTGCCAGCAGTAGCCTGACAGGGGGCCGGGAAAAACTGTTTTTT
CDR3 protein: CASSSLTGGREKLFF

V gene: TRBV23-1
J gene: TRBJ2-7
clone size: -
D gene: TRBD1
CDR3 DNA: TGCGCCAGCTCCTGTCCCGGGACAGGTAGGGGATACGAGCAGTACTTC
CDR3 protein: CASSCPGTGRGYEQYF

V gene: TRBV2
J gene: TRBJ2-4
clone size: -
D gene: -
CDR3 DNA: TGTGCCAGCAGTGGAGGTCTACACAAAAACATTCAGTACTTC
CDR3 protein: CASSGGLHKNIQYF

V gene: TRBV5-1
J gene: TRBJ1-3
clone size: -
D gene: -
CDR3 DNA: TGCGCCAGCAGCCAAACGACAGCCGCTGGAAACACCATATATTTT
CDR3 protein: CASSQTTAAGNTIYF

V gene: TRBV6-5
J gene: TRBJ2-7
clone size: -
D gene: -
CDR3 DNA: TGTGCCAGCACGAGAAACGGCGAGGGAGAGCAGTACTTC
CDR3 protein: CASTRNGEGEQYF

V gene: TRBV4-1
J gene: TRBJ2-2
clone size: -
D gene: TRBD2
CDR3 DNA: TGCGCCAGCAGCCAAGGGGGACTAGCGGGAGAAGGGGAGCTGTTTTTT
CDR3 protein: CASSQGGLAGEGELFF

V gene: TRBV11-3
J gene: TRBJ2-7
clone size: -
D gene: TRBD2
CDR3 DNA: TGTGCCAGCAGCCCCGGCGGGAGGGGCCCCTACGAGCAGTACTTC
CDR3 protein: CASSPGGRGPYEQYF

V gene: TRBV6-5
J gene: TRBJ1-3
clone size: -
D gene: TRBD1
CDR3 DNA: TGTGCCAGCAGATCTACAGGGGGCACTGGAAACACCATATATTTT
CDR3 protein: CASRSTGGTGNTIYF

V gene: TRBV6-4
J gene: TRBJ2-1
clone size: -
D gene: TRBD2
CDR3 DNA: TGTGCCAGCAGTCGAGGTAGCGGGAGGAGGTCCTACAATGAGCAGTTCTTC
CDR3 protein: CASSRGSGRRSYNEQFF

V gene: TRBV7-9
J gene: TRBJ1-2
clone size: -
D gene: TRBD1
CDR3 DNA: TGTGCCAGCAGCTTGGGACAGGGGTCTAACTATGGCTACACCTTC
CDR3 protein: CASSLGQGSNYGYTF

V gene: TRBV4-1
J gene: TRBJ1-5
clone size: -
D gene: -
CDR3 DNA: TGCGCCAGCAGCCAGGGGGCGAGGCAGCCCCAGCATTTT
CDR3 protein: CASSQGARQPQHF

V gene: TRBV18
J gene: TRBJ1-5
clone size: -
D gene: -
CDR3 DNA: TGTGCCAGCTCACCGGCGGGGGAAGGACAGCCCCAGCATTTT
CDR3 protein: CASSPAGEGQPQHF

V gene: TRBV6-6
J gene: TRBJ2-5
clone size: -
D gene: TRBD2
CDR3 DNA: TGTGCCAGCAGTTACGACCGGACTAGCGAGCAAGAGACCCAGTACTTC
CDR3 protein: CASSYDRTSEQETQYF

V gene: TRBV3-1/TRBV3-2
J gene: TRBJ2-2
clone size: -
D gene: TRBD2
CDR3 DNA: TGTGCCAGCAGCCGGGGACTAGCGGGAGGGCCCGGGGAGCTGTTTTTT
CDR3 protein: CASSRGLAGGPGELFF

V gene: TRBV4-1
J gene: TRBJ2-7
clone size: -
D gene: -
CDR3 DNA: TGCGCCAGCAGCCAAGAGGGGCGGCAGGCCTCCTACGAGCAGTACTTC
CDR3 protein: CASSQEGRQASYEQYF

V gene: TRBV7-3
J gene: TRBJ2-1
clone size: -
D gene: -
CDR3 DNA: TGTGCCAGCAGCTTAGAATCCCAGCGGATTTACAATGAGCAGTTCTTC
CDR3 protein: CASSLESQRIYNEQFF

V gene: TRBV3-1/TRBV3-2
J gene: TRBJ2-1
clone size: -
D gene: -
CDR3 DNA: TGTGCCAGCAGCCAAGATGGGGGGAGCTACAATGAGCAGTTCTTC
CDR3 protein: CASSQDGGSYNEQFF

V gene: TRBV30
J gene: TRBJ2-5
clone size: -
D gene: TRBD1
CDR3 DNA: TGTGCCTGGAGTGTCCGGACAGGGCGTTTTGAGACCCAGTACTTC
CDR3 protein: CAWSVRTGRFETQYF

V gene: TRBV5-6
J gene: TRBJ2-7
clone size: -
D gene: TRBD1
CDR3 DNA: TGTGCCAGCAGCGGGAGTGACAGGGTTCACTACGAGCAGTACTTC
CDR3 protein: CASSGSDRVHYEQYF

V gene: TRBV30
J gene: TRBJ1-1
clone size: -
D gene: TRBD1
CDR3 DNA: TGTGCCTGGGCTAGTCGACAGGGGATAGGGACTGAAGCTTTCTTT
CDR3 protein: CAWASRQGIGTEAFF

V gene: TRBV7-2
J gene: TRBJ1-1
clone size: -
D gene: TRBD1
CDR3 DNA: TGTGCCACCGGAACAGGGGTTAACACTGAAGCTTTCTTT
CDR3 protein: CATGTGVNTEAFF

V gene: TRBV7-2
J gene: TRBJ2-3
clone size: -
D gene: -
CDR3 DNA: TGTGCCAGCAGCCCACACCGGGACTCCATAGGACTTACGCAGTATTTT
CDR3 protein: CASSPHRDSIGLTQYF

V gene: TRBV19
J gene: TRBJ2-7
clone size: few
D gene: -
CDR3 DNA: TGTGCCAGTAGTCCGAGCGGAGGTTACGAGCAGTACTTC
CDR3 protein: CASSPSGGYEQYF

V gene: TRBV5-5
J gene: TRBJ2-1
clone size: few
D gene: TRBD2
CDR3 DNA: TGTGCCAGCAGCTCCAGGTTGAGCGGGAGTAGTTCCTACAATGAGCAGTTCTTC
CDR3 protein: CASSSRLSGSSSYNEQFF

V gene: TRBV5-5
J gene: TRBJ1-4
clone size: -
D gene: TRBD1
CDR3 DNA: TGTGCCAGCAGCTTGGAAGACAGGGGTAATGAAAAACTGTTTTTT
CDR3 protein: CASSLEDRGNEKLFF

V gene: TRBV7-6
J gene: TRBJ2-2
clone size: -
D gene: -
CDR3 DNA: TGTGCCAGCAGCTTAGGTGGAGGGGGCGAAGGAAGGACCGGGGAGCTGTTTTTT
CDR3 protein: CASSLGGGGEGRTGELFF

V gene: TRBV6-5
J gene: TRBJ2-4
clone size: -
D gene: TRBD1
CDR3 DNA: TGTGCCAGCAGTTACAAACTTGGACAGGGGTTGGACATTCAGTACTTC
CDR3 protein: CASSYKLGQGLDIQYF

V gene: TRBV27
J gene: TRBJ2-7
clone size: -
D gene: -
CDR3 DNA: TGTGCCAGCAGTCTTTATTACGAGCAGTACTTC
CDR3 protein: CASSLYYEQYF

V gene: TRBV5-1
J gene: TRBJ1-1
clone size: -
D gene: -
CDR3 DNA: TGCGCCAGCAGATATGGTGAGGGGGGGCCTAACACTGAAGCTTTCTTT
CDR3 protein: CASRYGEGGPNTEAFF